This TCR beta chain is drawn from a study of blood T cell repertoires in COVID-19. Study at large: COVID-19 samples, acute and convalescent, were from the United States, Italy and Spain. T cells, B-cell-depleted T cells, or PBMCs supplied cDNA or gDNA.

In the original workflow: How many nucleated cells were present was estimated from reference gene primer amplification. TCRdb's table, derived via immunoSEQ multiplex PCR, lists solely in-frame clones and lacks some. Clone size and V and J calls were adopted from that table, with D and trimming inferred from the DNA. This table holds 250,000 to 300,000 clones, 80% to 85% found once. CDR3 length: 15 residues. Germline lookup yields CDR1 SGHRS and CDR2 YFSETQ. Trimming took off 0 bases at V and 0 bases at J, with 8 bases between the two ends. Sequencing used peripheral blood. The chain couples TRBV5-1 to TRBJ2-3; D is ambiguous. This TCR was sampled from a woman aged 55-70 years with active or convalescent COVID-19. CDR3 amino acids: CASSLEAASTDTQYF. In nucleotides, the CDR3 is TGCGCCAGCAGCTTGGAGGCGGCTAGCACAGATACGCAGTATTTT.